This T cell receptor beta chain was sequenced during a study of OX40 agonist ivuxolimab in advanced cancers. About the investigation overall: Ivuxolimab was a fully human IgG2 agonistic monoclonal antibody targeting the costimulatory receptor OX40 (CD134). Intravenous ivuxolimab was administered to patients every 2 weeks at six dose levels: 0.01, 0.1, 0.3, 1.5, 3 and 10 mg/kg. Of the roughly 50 dose-escalation patients, hepatocellular carcinoma was present in about 20, melanoma in approximately 15, renal cell carcinoma in 9 and head and neck cancer in 9. A male proportion of 75% to 85% and a mean age of around 60 years, ranging from roughly 20 to 80, were recorded for the dose-escalation cohort. Patients were allowed to have had prior anti-PD-1, anti-PD-L1 or anti-CTLA-4 therapy, and approximately 40% of the dose-escalation patients had been treated with checkpoint inhibitors. Partial responses occurred in three dose-escalation patients, of whom one had hepatocellular carcinoma and two had cutaneous melanoma. The purpose of peripheral TCRbeta sequencing was to test whether ivuxolimab changed TCR sequence diversity and led to clonal T-cell expansion. The paper reports the monotherapy dose-escalation portion (N ≈ 52 patients) of the phase I ivuxolimab trial. The paper's findings and limits, for the study overall: Low levels of normalized T-cell clonal expansion were also shown by some nonresponding patients. Clonal expansion of both CD4+ and CD8+ blood T cells was observed from baseline to week 6 at doses 0.1 to 3.0 mg/kg. The antigen specificity of the peripheral T cells that underwent clonal expansion was not determined. In partial responders in the 0.1-3.0 mg/kg groups, normalized peripheral clonal expansion was found to be among the lowest, especially among CD8+ T cells. After ivuxolimab, CD8+ T cells had more expanded clones than CD4+ T cells on average.

The trial excluded patients who had a history of autoimmune disease or were on systemic immunosuppression. Peripheral blood for TCR sequencing was collected from all dose cohorts at baseline, on cycle 4 day 1, and on cycle 7 day 1. The samples were taken from a phase I, first-in-human, multicenter, open-label dose-escalation trial of ivuxolimab. Adults with locally advanced or metastatic head and neck squamous cell, hepatocellular, melanoma or renal cell carcinoma were enrolled in the trial. CD4+ and CD8+ T cells were sorted separately from peripheral blood before TCR sequencing. To note about this clone: Its antigen remains unidentified. No base-level quality is on record; no much larger clone is a single base apart.

Genomic DNA was extracted from sorted cells for sequencing of the TCRbeta CDR3 region. The immunoSEQ Assay was used for sequencing of TCRbeta CDR3 regions. This immuneACCESS table, as held by TCRdb, lists in-frame sequences with V and J called but not all clones. Of the missing ones, under half trace to an unresolved V gene in checked studies; the others have no known cause. The sample table records about 35,000 clones; about 76% of these occur just once. About a fifth of the sample goes to the ten largest clones. The CDR3 covers 14 residues, taking in both the cysteine and the phenylalanine. Only CDR3 DNA is held: 42 bases, read in frame from base 1. In the germline V gene, CDR1 corresponds to MGHRA and CDR2 to YSYEKL. A distance of 8 bases separates the germline ends of V and J, which lose 1 base and 5 bases respectively.

This TCR came from an adult with an advanced solid tumor such as melanoma, head and neck, liver or kidney cancer. The rearranged chain carries TRBV4-1 and TRBJ1-4; the best D guess is TRBD1, with 5 bases matching. The sequenced sample was CD4+ or CD8+ T cells sorted from blood, obtained in a trial of the OX40 agonist ivuxolimab. CDR3 sequence: CASSQVGGNEKLFF. The DNA reads as follows: TGCGCCAGCAGCCAAGTGGGGGGAAATGAAAAACTGTTTTTT.